Listed here is a single T cell receptor (beta chain). Its recognized antigen is unknown. The input lacks base qualities; no much larger clone sits a single base away. Between the V and J ends, shortened by 4 bases and 8 bases respectively, the junction contains 15 bases. The CDR3 runs 14 amino acids, cysteine and phenylalanine included. Only the CDR3 part of the read is kept: 42 bases, read in frame from the first base. Per the germline V gene (reference sequence), SGHNT is the CDR1 and YYREEE is the CDR2. These data come from a study of T cell changes during pregnancy in multiple sclerosis (dated by TCRdb to 2018 to 2020). With regard to the full study: The study looked at changes in the T cell repertoire across pregnancy in women with multiple sclerosis.

Library method: the immunoSEQ multiplex PCR assay. TCRdb carries this immuneACCESS record with in-frame sequences only. Its versions omit some clonotypes, under half of them owing to an unresolved V gene in the studies checked, with the rest unexplained. In this sample the table shows about 75,000 clones, 75% to 95% of which occur a single time. 0.43% of the sample comes from the top ten. This receptor was identified in a female donor with multiple sclerosis, enrolled in a pregnancy study. This receptor chain uses TRBV5-4 and TRBJ1-4; a tentative D match to TRBD1 spans 5 bases. Sequenced material: CD4+ T cells from peripheral blood mononuclear cells, taken before pregnancy. The CDR3 region reads CASSQPGRGEKLFF. The nucleotide sequence is TGTGCCAGCAGCCAGCCAGGGAGGGGCGAAAAACTGTTTTTT.